These 15 T cell receptor beta chains share one sample of origin, sequenced in a study of blood T cell repertoires in COVID-19. Sequenced by immunoSEQ multiplex PCR; TCRdb stores in-frame clones only, minus some. The table has under 400,000 clones, around 89% seen once. Sequenced sample: peripheral blood. The source is a woman aged 25 to 39 with COVID-19, enrolled during active disease.

The chain uses TRBV4-2 and TRBJ2-2, with D tentatively TRBD1 (6 bases). Trimming pared 0 bases from V and 1 base from J, leaving 9 bases between. The CDR3 runs to 16 residues. CDR1 and CDR2 from the germline V gene are LGHNA and YNFKEQ. CDR3 sequence: CASSQDQDRNTGELFF. CDR3 DNA sequence: TGTGCCAGCAGCCAAGATCAGGACAGGAACACCGGGGAGCTGTTTTTT.

The gene calls are TRBV29-1 and TRBJ1-6; maybe TRBD1 (6 bases). Germline V gene sequence: CDR1 SQVTM, CDR2 ANQGSEA. The CDR3 has 14 amino acids. Deletions cut 5 bases from V and 5 bases from J, with 13 bases between. The CDR3 reads CSVKQGTNNSPLHF. The DNA of the CDR3 is TGCAGCGTTAAACAGGGAACGAATAATTCACCCCTCCACTTT.

The J gene is TRBJ1-4, the V gene TRBV2; TRBD1 might be the D (6 bases). Trimming removed 8 bases from V and 4 bases from J, with 14 bases in between. Germline-derived CDR1 and CDR2 are SNHLY and FYNNEI. The CDR3 runs to 14 residues. The CDR3 nucleotides read TGTGCCAGCTCCCGGGGGGCCCTTAATGAAAAACTGTTTTTT. Its protein is CASSRGALNEKLFF.

The J gene is TRBJ2-1, the V gene TRBV27; 9 bases match TRBD1. CDR3 length: 15 amino acids. Looked up from germline, CDR1 is MNHEY and CDR2 is SMNVEV (reference sequence). J gave up 5 bases and V 3 bases, and 5 bases lay outside the gene matches. Written as DNA, the CDR3 is TGTGCCAGCAGTTTCGTATGGACAGGGGACAATGAGCAGTTCTTC. It encodes CASSFVWTGDNEQFF.

The chain employs TRBV5-4 and TRBJ1-2; TRBD1 matches at 7 bases. Trimming at V came to 3 bases and at J to 6 bases, leaving 11 bases not matched to a gene. CDR1 and CDR2 from the germline V gene are SGHNT and YYREEE (reference sequence). The CDR3 is made up of 15 amino acids. The CDR3 loop reads CASSSRQGNSNGYTF. In nucleotides, the CDR3 is TGTGCCAGCAGCTCCCGACAGGGCAATTCTAATGGCTACACCTTC.

The rearrangement joins TRBV4-1 to TRBJ2-1; D is perhaps TRBD1 (6 bases). Per the germline V gene, CDR1 is MGHRA and CDR2 is YSYEKL. V shed 2 bases and J shed 5 bases, with 16 bases lying between them. The CDR3 is 16 amino acids. CDR3: CASSQPQGSPDNEQFF. Written as DNA, the CDR3 is TGCGCCAGCAGCCAACCCCAGGGGTCCCCCGACAATGAGCAGTTCTTC.

The DNA of the CDR3 is TGTGCCAGCAGTACGAAAATACACAGGACAGGGGAGGGGAACACTGAAGCTTTCTTT. Its translation: CASSTKIHRTGEGNTEAFF. This chain links TRBV28 with TRBJ1-1; 9 bases agree with TRBD1. Germline CDR1 MDHEN, CDR2 SYDVKM. After removal of 5 bases from V and 1 base from J, the junction contained 17 bases not matched to a gene. The CDR3 length is 19 residues.

V is TRBV30 and J is TRBJ2-5, with 8 bases fitting TRBD1. V was pared by 1 base and J by 5 bases, with 12 bases of the junction left unmatched. From germline, CDR1 is GTSNPN and CDR2 SVGIG (reference sequence). This CDR3 contains 16 residues. The CDR3 nucleotides read TGTGCCTGGAGTGCCGGACAGGGAGTAATCAGGGAGACCCAGTACTTC. It translates to CAWSAGQGVIRETQYF.

The chain combines TRBV28 with TRBJ1-5; tentative D call: TRBD1 (6 bases). The CDR3 is 15 residues long. Germline CDR1 and CDR2: MDHEN and SYDVKM. The V gene lost 3 bases and the J gene lost 0 bases, with 9 bases spanning the gap. DNA for the CDR3: TGTGCCAGCAGTTTTCGCAGGGGTAGCAATCAGCCCCAGCATTTT. Its protein is CASSFRRGSNQPQHF.

The chain couples TRBV4-1 to TRBJ2-7, with D possibly TRBD1 on 5 matching bases. Trimming shortened V by 5 bases and J by 5 bases, and 19 bases separated the two germline ends. The germline gives CDR1 MGHRA, CDR2 YSYEKL. The CDR3 is 15 residues long. The CDR3 region is CASSESGNPPDEQYF. CDR3 in DNA: TGCGCCAGCAGCGAATCAGGGAACCCCCCGGACGAGCAGTACTTC.

The rearrangement links TRBV6-9 to TRBJ1-2; a possible D gene is TRBD1 (6 bases). The V end lost 4 bases, the J end lost 8 bases, and 14 bases lay between the germline ends. This CDR3 region has 13 residues. From germline, CDR1 is MNHGY and CDR2 SVAAGI. The CDR3 loop is CASSWNRAGGYTF. CDR3 DNA: TGTGCCAGCAGTTGGAACAGGGCAGGAGGCTACACCTTC.

This clone was counted once. The genes are TRBV7-9 and TRBJ1-6; maybe TRBD1 (5 bases). V was shortened by 1 base and J by 6 bases, with 16 bases between the two germline ends. Germline CDR1 and CDR2: SEHNR and FQNEAQ (reference sequence). This CDR3 region has 17 residues. The CDR3 protein is CASSLGGVRDGNSPLHF. CDR3 coding DNA: TGTGCCAGCAGCTTAGGGGGGGTCCGGGACGGTAATTCACCCCTCCACTTT.

The gene calls are TRBV5-1 and TRBJ1-4, with D possibly matching TRBD1 (6 bases). CDR1 is SGHRS, CDR2 YFSETQ, per germline. Trimming took 4 bases from V and 5 from J, leaving 15 bases between them. There are 15 residues in the CDR3. The CDR3 reads CASSPAAGVNEKLFF. CDR3 nucleotides: TGCGCCAGCAGCCCGGCGGCAGGGGTGAATGAAAAACTGTTTTTT.

This CDR3 is CASSRTGTTEAFF. Here the CDR3 DNA reads TGTGCCAGCAGTAGAACAGGGACCACTGAAGCTTTCTTT. The chain recombines TRBV6-5 with TRBJ1-1; a weak D match, TRBD1 (6 bases). The CDR3 has 13 residues. Trimming removed 5 bases at V and 4 bases at J, with 11 bases between. Germline V gene sequence: CDR1 MNHEY, CDR2 SVGAGI.

V and J are TRBV18 and TRBJ1-2, with unresolved D. This CDR3 comprises 16 residues. Deletions cut 0 bases from V and 2 bases from J, with 13 bases between. Germline V gene lookup returns CDR1 KGHSH and CDR2 LQKENI. CDR3 region: CASSPPSARLNYGYTF. Here the CDR3 DNA reads TGTGCCAGCTCACCACCGAGCGCGAGATTGAACTATGGCTACACCTTC.